The 18 T cell receptor beta chains presented below share a single source sample, sequenced in a study of T cells in Graves' hyperthyroidism and ophthalmopathy. Regions amplified from RNA transcripts were the TCR beta CDR3 regions. When the TCR CDR3 underwent first-round RT-PCR, the HTBI primer set was used. From the multiplex PCR reads, TCRdb called clonotypes with MiXCR, one entry per CDR3 protein. Of approximately 270,000 distinct CDR3 sequences in the sample, less than 15% were seen once. Sequencing input: blood. Receptors were obtained from a woman in her 40s with Graves' hyperthyroidism that later progressed to Graves' ophthalmopathy.

About this clonotype: At one end the junction does not follow the germline gene, possibly because of a read error. The rearrangement uses TRBV11-2 and TRBJ2-7; possibly TRBD2 for D (6 bases). The CDR3 loop spans 13 amino acids. Germline CDR1 reads SGHAT; CDR2 reads FQNNGV. This chain's CDR3 is CASSLGSGTFLFF. CDR3 coding DNA: TGTGCCAGCAGCTTGGGCTCCGGGACTTTTTTGTTTTTC.

This clonotype was seen ten or more times. The gene calls are TRBV6-2 or TRBV6-3 and TRBJ1-2, with TRBD1 as a possible D gene (5 bases). Trimming took off 7 bases at V and 9 bases at J, with 18 bases between the two ends. CDR1 MNHEY and CDR2 SVGEGT come from the germline V gene. The length of the CDR3 is 13 residues. CDR3 DNA sequence: TGTGCCAGCACCCCTCAGGGTCAGGGAAGCTACACCTTC. Its translation: CASTPQGQGSYTF.

This clonotype was counted at least ten times. This sequence joins TRBV19 and TRBJ2-1; TRBD2 agrees at 9 bases. This CDR3 region has 17 residues. Germline-derived CDR1 and CDR2 are LNHDA and SQIVND (reference sequence). The V gene end was trimmed by 5 bases and the J gene end by 0 bases; junction bases not matched to a gene: 8. In nucleotides, the CDR3 is TGTGCCAGTAGTTCTGGACTAGCGATGAGCTCCTACAATGAGCAGTTCTTC. Translation gives CASSSGLAMSSYNEQFF.

This clonotype was picked up many times. This chain connects TRBV6-1 to TRBJ1-2, with D possibly matching TRBD1 (6 bases). Trimming cost V 11 bases and J 2 bases, with 21 bases left between them. Germline values: CDR1 MNHNS, CDR2 SASEGT. This CDR3 is 15 amino acids long. CDR3 residues: CAGWGGRGVNYGYTF. In DNA form, the CDR3 reads TGTGCCGGCTGGGGTGGCAGGGGCGTAAACTATGGCTACACCTTC.

Only one count was recorded for this clonotype. The V gene is TRBV12-3 or TRBV12-4, the J gene TRBJ2-5; D is uncertain. The CDR3 extends over 13 amino acids. Trimming shortened V by 4 bases and J by 5 bases, and 11 bases separated the two germline ends. The CDR3 reads CASSYWGEETQYF. The CDR3, as DNA: TGTGCCAGCAGTTACTGGGGTGAGGAGACCCAGTACTTC.

This clonotype was seen at least ten times. The chain uses TRBV6-5 and TRBJ1-1; D uncertain. CDR1 is MNHEY and CDR2 is SVGAGI in the germline V gene. Trimming removed 0 bases at V and 8 bases at J, with 16 bases between. The CDR3 length is 15 residues. The chain's CDR3 is CASSYSIYPLGEAFF. CDR3 DNA: TGTGCCAGCAGTTACTCGATTTATCCTCTGGGAGAAGCTTTCTTT.

This chain connects TRBV18 to TRBJ2-7; 8 bases align to TRBD2. V was pared by 6 bases and J by 6 bases, with 13 bases of the junction left unmatched. This CDR3 contains 15 residues. Germline CDR1 KGHSH, CDR2 LQKENI. Here the CDR3 DNA reads TGTGCCAGCTCCCCCATGGTAGCGGGATTGATCGAGCAGTACTTC. Translating it yields CASSPMVAGLIEQYF.

This clonotype turned up a few times. V gene TRBV7-8 combines with J gene TRBJ2-7; 13 bases align to TRBD2. The ends lost 4 bases at V and 7 bases at J; junction bases unmatched: 13. The germline V gene encodes CDR1 SGHVS and CDR2 FQNEAQ. The CDR3 is made up of 17 amino acids. This CDR3 reads CASSSARTSGSLQEQYF. CDR3 coding DNA: TGTGCCAGCAGCTCGGCGAGGACTAGCGGGAGCCTACAGGAGCAGTACTTC. Filled out from reference TRBV7-8 and TRBJ2-7, the complete variable domain reads GAGVSQSPRYKVAKRGQDVALRCDPISGHVSLFWYQQALGQGPEFLTYFQNEAQLDKSGLPSDRFFAERPEGSVSTLKIQRTQQEDSAVYLCASSSARTSGSLQEQYFGPGTRLTVT.

This clonotype was observed at least ten times. This chain joins TRBV3-1 and TRBJ2-5; D gene uncertain. Trimming left V 4 bases short and J 9 bases short, with 9 bases between. Germline CDR1 is LGHDT and CDR2 is YNNKEL (reference sequence). The CDR3 contains 11 residues. CDR3 sequence: CASSLQGSQYF. CDR3 bases: TGTGCCAGCAGCCTCCAAGGGTCCCAGTACTTC.

There are many counts of this clonotype. The chain combines TRBV5-6 with TRBJ2-5; no clear D. With 4 bases removed from V and 1 base from J, the gap between germline ends came to 17 bases. Germline CDR1 and CDR2: SGHDT and YYEEEE. The CDR3 spans 16 residues. This CDR3 is CASSPEFRTSQETQYF. The CDR3, as DNA: TGTGCCAGCAGCCCCGAATTTAGGACGAGCCAAGAGACCCAGTACTTC.

Ten or more counts support this clonotype. J is TRBJ2-7 and V is TRBV18; possibly TRBD1 or TRBD2 for D (5 bases each). Germline lookup yields CDR1 KGHSH and CDR2 LQKENI. This CDR3 comprises 16 residues. The V end lost 3 bases, the J end lost 6 bases, and 21 bases lay between the germline ends. DNA of the CDR3: TGTGCCAGCTCACCCTCACTAGGACAAGCCTCTGGCGAGCAGTACTTC. Translating it yields CASSPSLGQASGEQYF.

The table lists this clonotype with many counts. The rearrangement joins TRBV3-1 to TRBJ2-7; the D gene is possibly TRBD1 (5 bases). With 0 bases removed from V and 3 bases from J, the gap between germline ends came to 12 bases. This CDR3 has 15 amino acids. Germline loops: CDR1 LGHDT, CDR2 YNNKEL (reference sequence). This chain's CDR3 is CASSQDPDSLYEQYF. CDR3 nucleotide sequence: TGTGCCAGCAGCCAAGACCCCGACAGTCTCTACGAGCAGTACTTC.

This clonotype was seen many times. This chain links TRBV3-1 with TRBJ2-1; unclear D gene. Looked up from germline, CDR1 is LGHDT and CDR2 is YNNKEL (reference sequence). The CDR3 consists of 15 residues. Trimming took off 0 bases at V and 6 bases at J, with 12 bases between the two ends. DNA for the CDR3: TGTGCCAGCAGCCAAGATGGAGTATCTGCCAATGAGCAGTTCTTC. The encoded protein is CASSQDGVSANEQFF.

This clonotype showed up many times. The chain links TRBV15 to TRBJ1-1; possibly TRBD1 for D (6 bases). Deletions cut 3 bases from V and 0 bases from J, with 11 bases between. The CDR3 is made up of 15 amino acids. In germline, CDR1 is LNHNV, CDR2 YYDKDF (reference sequence). CDR3 in DNA: TGTGCCACCAGCAGCCACCGACAGGTGAACACTGAAGCTTTCTTT. Translated: CATSSHRQVNTEAFF.

This clonotype was seen ten or more times. The J gene is TRBJ2-1, the V gene TRBV6-1; 10 bases match TRBD2. Looked up from germline, CDR1 is MNHNS and CDR2 is SASEGT. The CDR3 is 18 amino acids. V lost 5 bases to trimming and J lost 4 bases; unmatched junction nucleotides: 14. CDR3 bases: TGTGCCAGCAGTTTCGGGTCTCCGGGACTAGCGAAGTACAATGAGCAGTTCTTC. Translated, it gives CASSFGSPGLAKYNEQFF.

The V and J genes are TRBV13 and TRBJ2-7; TRBD1 matches at 7 bases. The length of the CDR3 is 14 residues. Trimming cost V 5 bases and J 3 bases; bases outside gene matches: 7. The germline gives CDR1 PRHDT, CDR2 FYEKMQ (reference sequence). The CDR3 spells CASSEGTVFYEQYF. The CDR3 region has the DNA TGTGCCAGCAGCGAGGGGACAGTCTTCTACGAGCAGTACTTC.

This clonotype has at least ten counts. The chain employs TRBV6-2 or TRBV6-3 and TRBJ2-7; D might be TRBD1 or TRBD2, each matching 6 bases. Germline CDR1 and CDR2: MNHEY and SVGEGT. The ends were cut back, 2 bases at V and 3 bases at J, with 11 bases in the middle. CDR3 size: 14 residues. CDR3 bases: TGTGCCAGCAGTTACCGGGGGCCCCTCTACGAGCAGTACTTC. It yields the protein CASSYRGPLYEQYF.

This clonotype appeared many times. The chain uses TRBV6-5 and TRBJ2-1; D perhaps matches TRBD2 (6 bases). This CDR3 is built from 16 residues. Trimming removed 0 bases at V and 10 bases at J, with 19 bases between. CDR1 and CDR2 (germline): MNHEY, SVGAGI. In DNA form, the CDR3 reads TGTGCCAGCAGTTACTCATTCGGGGAGGCCCGGAGAGAGCAGTTCTTC. Translated, it gives CASSYSFGEARREQFF.